This T cell receptor beta chain derives from a study of blood T cell repertoires in COVID-19. On the study more broadly: Acute and convalescent COVID-19 samples came from the United States, Italy and Spain. From T cells, B-cell-depleted T cells, or PBMCs came the material, which was cDNA or gDNA.

Authors' processing steps: Researchers report that nucleated cell counts were estimated from reference gene primer amplification. Libraries were prepared by immunoSEQ multiplex PCR; TCRdb keeps only in-frame clonotypes and omits some of them. That table furnishes V, J and clone size, whereas the DNA furnished D and trimming. The sample shows about 120,000 clones, around 90% of them seen only once. Deletions cut 9 bases from V and 6 bases from J, with 17 bases between. This CDR3 is 13 amino acids long. Germline lookup yields CDR1 MDHEN and CDR2 SYDVKM. Sequencing was carried out using peripheral blood. V and J are TRBV28 and TRBJ1-2, with D unclear. The receptor was derived from a woman aged 45-60 years with acute or convalescent COVID-19. The CDR3 loop reads CASRTGEPNGYTF. DNA for the CDR3: TGTGCCAGTCGGACCGGGGAGCCAAATGGCTACACCTTC.